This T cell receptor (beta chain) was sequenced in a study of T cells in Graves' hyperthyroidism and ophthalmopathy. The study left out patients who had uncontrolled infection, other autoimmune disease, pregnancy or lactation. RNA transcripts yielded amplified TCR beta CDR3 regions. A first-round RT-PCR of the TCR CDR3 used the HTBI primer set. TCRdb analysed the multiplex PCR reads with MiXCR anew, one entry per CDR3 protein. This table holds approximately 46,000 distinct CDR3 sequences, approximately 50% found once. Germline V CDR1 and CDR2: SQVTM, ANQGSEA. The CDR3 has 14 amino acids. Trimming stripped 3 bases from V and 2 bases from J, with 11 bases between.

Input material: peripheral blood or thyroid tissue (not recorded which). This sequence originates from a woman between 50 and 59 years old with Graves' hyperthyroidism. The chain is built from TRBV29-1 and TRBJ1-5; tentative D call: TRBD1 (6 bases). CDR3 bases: TGCAGCGTTGATGGGGGCGTCGGCAATCAGCCCCAGCATTTT. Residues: CSVDGGVGNQPQHF.